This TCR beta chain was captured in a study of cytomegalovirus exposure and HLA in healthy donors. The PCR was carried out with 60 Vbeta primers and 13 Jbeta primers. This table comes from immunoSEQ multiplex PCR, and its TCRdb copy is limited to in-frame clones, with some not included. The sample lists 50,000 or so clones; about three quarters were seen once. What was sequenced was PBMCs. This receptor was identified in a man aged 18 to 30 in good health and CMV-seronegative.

The CDR3 sequence is CASSPGRTAYEQYF. Here the CDR3 DNA reads TGTGCCAGCTCACCAGGAAGGACAGCTTACGAGCAGTACTTC. V usage is TRBV18 and J usage is TRBJ2-7; possible D gene TRBD1, 6 bases. The V end lost 2 bases, the J end lost 4 bases, and 12 bases lay between the germline ends. Germline V gene data show CDR1 as KGHSH and CDR2 as LQKENI. The CDR3 is made up of 14 amino acids.